This TCR beta chain was found in a study of Ad26.COV2.S vaccination and SARS-CoV-2 variants. Documented treatment: roughly 19 received Ad26.COV2.S at low or high dose, single or two shots; about five received placebo; per-sample allocation not given. Sampling happened 63 days after the first vaccine or placebo injection. The data were produced by immunoSEQ multiplex PCR, yet TCRdb's version contains in-frame clones alone and is incomplete. Of hundreds of thousands of clones in the sample, less than 90% were seen once. This CDR3 has 15 residues. Germline-derived CDR1 and CDR2 are SGHNT and YYREEE (reference sequence). The trim removed 4 bases at V and 5 bases at J, leaving 8 bases unmatched. The sample holds one count of this clone.

The clonotype comes from a person between 18 and 59 years old who received the Ad26.COV2.S COVID-19 vaccine or a placebo. The chain joins TRBV5-4 to TRBJ2-3, with 9 bases aligning to TRBD2. The sample in question was peripheral blood, obtained in a trial of Ad26.COV2.S vaccine versus placebo. CDR3 coding DNA: TGTGCCAGCAGCCCGGATAGCGGGAGTAGAGATACGCAGTATTTT. Translation: CASSPDSGSRDTQYF. The whole variable domain, remainder taken from reference TRBV5-4 and TRBJ2-3, is ETGVTQSPTHLIKTRGQQVTLRCSSQSGHNTVSWYQQALGQGPQFIFQYYREEENGRGNFPPRFSGLQFPNYSSELNVNALELDDSALYLCASSPDSGSRDTQYFGPGTRLTVL.